These 25 T cell receptor beta chains came from one sample sequenced in a study of memory CD8 T cells in hepatitis C reinfection (dated by TCRdb to the late 2010s). What the time point label conveys for this sample: pre-reinfection, 55 to 20 weeks before reinfection detection. TCR sequencing was performed on the sorted cells directly ex vivo, without any in vitro expansion beforehand. The library was generated by the immunoSEQ multiplex PCR assay. TCRdb retrieved this table from immuneACCESS and kept in-frame rearrangements only. Not all clones are present; in checked studies, unresolved V genes account for under half, and no reason is known for the remainder. Recorded for this sample are 45,000 to 65,000 clones; roughly 89% of them occurred a single time. The leading ten clones occupy about 1% of the sample. The specimen was naive CD8+ T cells sorted from blood. What the cell subset or site label conveys for this sample: total naive CD8+CD45RO- T cells. Receptors were obtained from a man aged 18-30 years with hepatitis C virus infection.

The chain combines TRBV11-2 with TRBJ1-1, with TRBD1 identical over 7 bases. V lost 1 base, J lost 6 bases, and 11 bases stayed unmatched. CDR3 length equals 16 residues. Looked up from germline, CDR1 is SGHAT and CDR2 is FQNNGV. The CDR3 sequence: CASSLALTGEKAEAFF. The CDR3 nucleotides are TGTGCCAGCAGCTTAGCCCTAACAGGGGAGAAGGCTGAAGCTTTCTTT.

The gene calls are TRBV19 and TRBJ1-5, with 7 positions matching TRBD1. Germline loops: CDR1 LNHDA, CDR2 SQIVND (reference sequence). The V gene end was trimmed by 8 bases and the J gene end by 5 bases; junction bases not matched to a gene: 6. This CDR3 spans 13 amino acids. CDR3 nucleotides: TGTGCCAGTTGGCGAGGGGGCGATCAGCCCCAGCATTTT. Translation gives CASWRGGDQPQHF.

The V and J genes are TRBV10-3 and TRBJ1-2, with D maybe TRBD1 (5 bases). Germline V gene data show CDR1 as ENHRY and CDR2 as SYGVKD. Deletions cut 8 bases from V and 3 bases from J, with 13 bases between. The CDR3 extends over 13 amino acids. The CDR3 coding sequence is TGTGCCATCGACAACGGACAATACTATGGCTACACCTTC. It specifies CAIDNGQYYGYTF.

J is TRBJ1-2 and V is TRBV5-6; D uncertain. The CDR3 sequence is 14 residues long. Germline-derived CDR1 and CDR2 are SGHDT and YYEEEE. Trimming took off 1 base at V and 0 bases at J, with 7 bases between the two ends. The CDR3 DNA reads TGTGCCAGCAGCTTGCCCAGGACTAACTATGGCTACACCTTC. Protein: CASSLPRTNYGYTF.

This chain joins TRBV27 and TRBJ1-5, with 8 bases identical to TRBD1. Germline V gives CDR1 MNHEY, CDR2 SMNVEV (reference sequence). This CDR3 has 14 amino acids. With V trimmed by 3 bases and J by 9 bases, 7 bases remained unmatched. CDR3 sequence: CASSFGQGVGPQHF. The DNA for the CDR3 is TGTGCCAGCAGTTTCGGACAGGGCGTTGGGCCCCAGCATTTT.

The rearrangement links TRBV6-1 to TRBJ1-2, with D possibly TRBD1 on 5 matching bases. The CDR3 length is 15 residues. CDR1 and CDR2 (germline): MNHNS, SASEGT. V lost 5 bases to trimming and J lost 3 bases, with 16 bases between them. CDR3 DNA: TGTGCCAGCAGTCGCCTAAGGGGAGGTGACTATGGCTACACCTTC. Its translation is CASSRLRGGDYGYTF.

The rearrangement links TRBV4-1 to TRBJ2-2, with 13 bases aligning to TRBD2. CDR3 length: 18 residues. The V and J ends lost 4 bases and 4 bases, in that order; junction bases with no gene match: 9. Per the germline V gene, CDR1 is MGHRA and CDR2 is YSYEKL. CDR3 in amino acids: CASSPSGTSGILTGELFF. Written as DNA, the CDR3 is TGCGCCAGCAGCCCCTCCGGGACTAGCGGGATCCTCACCGGGGAGCTGTTTTTT.

The rearrangement joins TRBV4-1 to TRBJ2-1; 10 nucleotides match TRBD2. This CDR3 has 18 amino acids. Germline CDR1 MGHRA, CDR2 YSYEKL. Trimming at V came to 1 base and at J to 4 bases, leaving 10 bases not matched to a gene. The DNA for the CDR3 is TGCGCCAGCAGCCAAGTGGGTAGCGGGAGGTCTACTTACAATGAGCAGTTCTTC. Residues: CASSQVGSGRSTYNEQFF.

The V and J genes are TRBV6-5 and TRBJ1-2; TRBD1 is a possible D gene (5 bases). With 3 bases removed from V and 2 bases from J, the gap between germline ends came to 16 bases. The CDR3 has 16 residues. CDR1 and CDR2 from the germline V gene are MNHEY and SVGAGI. CDR3 protein: CASSYRQPTRNYGYTF. The CDR3 nucleotides are TGTGCCAGCAGTTATCGACAGCCTACAAGAAACTATGGCTACACCTTC.

As DNA, the CDR3 is TGTGCCAGCAGCTTAACTGGCAGGGCCTACGAGCAGTACGTC. This gives the protein CASSLTGRAYEQYV. The chain links TRBV7-9 to TRBJ2-7; D possibly corresponds to TRBD1 (5 bases). Trimming cost V 2 bases and J 2 bases, with 10 bases left between them. Germline CDR1 is SEHNR and CDR2 is FQNEAQ (reference sequence). The CDR3 loop spans 14 amino acids.

This clone was seen only a few times. V gene TRBV4-1 combines with J gene TRBJ1-5, with 9 bases fitting TRBD1. There are 16 residues in the CDR3. Unmatched junction bases numbered 4, after V lost 1 base and J lost 3 bases. Germline V CDR1 and CDR2: MGHRA, YSYEKL. CDR3 region: CASSQAGQGYNQPQHF. In DNA form, the CDR3 reads TGCGCCAGCAGCCAAGCGGGACAGGGTTACAATCAGCCCCAGCATTTT.

The chain recombines TRBV9 with TRBJ2-3, with D possibly matching TRBD2 (5 bases). Germline V gives CDR1 SGDLS, CDR2 YYNGEE. The length of the CDR3 is 16 residues. V lost 4 bases and J 6 bases, leaving 21 bases between the germline ends. Here the CDR3 reads CASSLYGVGSRDTQYF. The CDR3 nucleotides read TGTGCCAGCAGCTTATACGGGGTAGGTTCGCGGGATACGCAGTATTTT. The full variable domain, completed using reference TRBV9 and TRBJ2-3, is DSGVTQTPKHLITATGQRVTLRCSPRSGDLSVYWYQQSLDQGLQFLIQYYNGEERAKGNILERFSAQQFPDLHSELNLSSLELGDSALYFCASSLYGVGSRDTQYFGPGTRLTVL.

The V call is TRBV19, the J call TRBJ2-7, with TRBD2 matching 8 bases. V shed 5 bases and J 6 bases; nucleotides not matched to a gene: 6. Germline V gene lookup returns CDR1 LNHDA and CDR2 SQIVND (reference sequence). The CDR3 covers 13 residues. CDR3 DNA sequence: TGTGCCAGTAGTCCGGGACTAGGGTTCGAGCAGTACTTC. It translates to CASSPGLGFEQYF. The full variable domain, its missing parts supplied by reference TRBV19 and TRBJ2-7, is DGGITQSPKYLFRKEGQNVTLSCEQNLNHDAMYWYRQDPGQGLRLIYYSQIVNDFQKGDIAEGYSVSREKKESFPLTVTSAQKNPTAFYLCASSPGLGFEQYFGPGTRLTVT.

This clone was detected a few times. The chain recombines TRBV30 with TRBJ1-1; a possible D gene is TRBD1 (5 bases). Trimming shortened V by 2 bases and J by 5 bases, and 12 bases separated the two germline ends. Germline V CDR1 and CDR2: GTSNPN, SVGIG (reference sequence). This CDR3 comprises 13 residues. The CDR3 nucleotides are TGTGCCTGGAGTCAGGGCAGGGAAACTGAAGCTTTCTTT. Translated, it gives CAWSQGRETEAFF.

The chain recombines TRBV4-1 with TRBJ1-5; D ambiguous. The V end was cut by 5 bases, the J end by 7 bases, with 15 bases between. Germline V gene sequence: CDR1 MGHRA, CDR2 YSYEKL. The CDR3 length is 14 residues. The CDR3, as DNA: TGCGCCAGCAGCGACTACATAGGTCCACAGCCCCAGCATTTT. Amino acid sequence: CASSDYIGPQPQHF.

The chain uses TRBV7-9 and TRBJ1-1; 7 bases are a match to TRBD1. The length of the CDR3 is 14 residues. Germline-derived CDR1 and CDR2 are SEHNR and FQNEAQ (reference sequence). V shed 2 bases, J shed 4 bases, and the junction held 4 bases outside the gene matches. In DNA form, the CDR3 reads TGTGCCAGCAGCTTAATAGGGGGCGGCACTGAAGCTTTCTTT. Translated: CASSLIGGGTEAFF.

The rearrangement joins TRBV6-5 to TRBJ2-3, with 7 nucleotides matching TRBD2. Germline V gives CDR1 MNHEY, CDR2 SVGAGI. J lost 0 bases, V lost 4 bases, and 1 base had no gene match. CDR3 size: 14 residues. Here the CDR3 reads CASSWGGSTDTQYF. The DNA for the CDR3 is TGTGCCAGCAGTTGGGGGGGGAGCACAGATACGCAGTATTTT.

This clone was picked up a small number of times. V usage is TRBV10-3 and J usage is TRBJ1-5; D may be TRBD1 (5 bases). Germline loops: CDR1 ENHRY, CDR2 SYGVKD. The CDR3 totals 13 residues. Deletions cut 10 bases from V and 5 bases from J, with 15 bases between. The CDR3: CATQGGVDQPQHF. The CDR3 nucleotides read TGTGCCACCCAGGGAGGGGTCGATCAGCCCCAGCATTTT.

The chain links TRBV5-1 to TRBJ1-2, with 10 bases identical to TRBD1. The germline CDR1 and CDR2 sequences are SGHRS and YFSETQ. This CDR3 has 15 residues. The V segment lost 0 bases and the J segment 4 bases; nucleotides outside the gene matches: 3. The CDR3 is CASSLGQGAIYGYTF. CDR3 nucleotides: TGCGCCAGCAGCTTGGGACAGGGGGCGATCTATGGCTACACCTTC.

This clone was observed once. The rearrangement links TRBV28 to TRBJ1-1; D is undetermined. CDR1 MDHEN and CDR2 SYDVKM come from the germline V gene. The V end lost 5 bases, the J end lost 1 base, and 8 bases lay between the germline ends. CDR3 length: 13 residues. CDR3 in amino acids: CASSPDGNTEAFF. Written as DNA, the CDR3 is TGTGCCAGCAGTCCAGATGGGAACACTGAAGCTTTCTTT.

This clone was seen a handful of times. The chain employs TRBV27 and TRBJ1-2; the D gene is possibly TRBD1 (5 bases). This CDR3 is built from 13 residues. The V and J ends lost 7 bases and 5 bases respectively, with 14 bases between them. Germline assignment: CDR1 MNHEY and CDR2 SMNVEV (reference sequence). This chain's CDR3 is CASTARGGYGYTF. DNA for the CDR3: TGTGCCAGCACAGCGAGGGGAGGGTATGGCTACACCTTC.

The CDR3 sequence is CASREGLRAFETQYF. The CDR3 DNA sequence: TGTGCCAGCAGAGAGGGACTCCGGGCCTTTGAGACCCAGTACTTC. The chain carries TRBV6-5 and TRBJ2-5; possible D gene TRBD2, 6 bases. CDR1 and CDR2 from the germline V gene are MNHEY and SVGAGI. The CDR3 runs to 15 residues. V shed 6 bases and J shed 5 bases, with 19 bases lying between them.

The gene calls are TRBV27 and TRBJ2-7, with 9 bases identical to TRBD1. Germline-derived CDR1 and CDR2 are MNHEY and SMNVEV (reference sequence). The CDR3 is made up of 14 amino acids. The trim removed 4 bases at V and 2 bases at J, leaving 3 bases unmatched. CDR3 residues: CASSSGQGTYEQYF. The CDR3 coding sequence is TGTGCCAGCAGTTCCGGACAGGGGACCTACGAGCAGTACTTC.

J is TRBJ2-1 and V is TRBV4-2; TRBD1 is a possible D gene (5 bases). CDR1 is LGHNA, CDR2 YNFKEQ, per germline. V lost 0 bases and J 0 bases, leaving 6 bases between the germline ends. The CDR3 length is 15 residues. This CDR3 is CASSQDDSSYNEQFF. CDR3 nucleotide sequence: TGTGCCAGCAGCCAAGACGACAGCTCCTACAATGAGCAGTTCTTC.

The V call is TRBV29-1, the J call TRBJ2-7; perhaps TRBD1 as D (5 bases). The germline V gene has CDR1 SQVTM and CDR2 ANQGSEA. V was trimmed by 2 bases and J by 4 bases, leaving 15 bases between them. This CDR3 is built from 14 residues. The CDR3 here is CSVEFTGELYEQYF. Here the CDR3 DNA reads TGCAGCGTTGAATTCACAGGAGAGCTATACGAGCAGTACTTC.